Presented here are 14 T cell receptor beta chains from one specimen sequenced in a study of spatial heterogeneity in lung cancer. Stated time point: sample taken at primary tumor resection. TCRdb recomputed calls from the 5' RACE reads with MiXCR, one row per CDR3 protein. The sample records about 38,000 distinct CDR3 sequences, 7.5% being singletons. Here the sequenced sample was PBMCs, taken at surgery. The receptors here all came from a male donor with early-stage non-small cell lung cancer.

Many counts were recorded for this clonotype. V gene TRBV15 combines with J gene TRBJ1-4; D is ambiguous. The length of the CDR3 is 14 residues. The V gene's germline CDR1 is LNHNV and CDR2 YYDKDF (reference sequence). Trimming left V 4 bases short and J 7 bases short, with 13 bases between. CDR3 bases: TGTGCCACCAGCAAAAGGGTGGAAGGTGAAAAACTGTTTTTT. Translated: CATSKRVEGEKLFF.

The V gene is TRBV7-2, the J gene TRBJ2-5, with 9 bases lining up with TRBD2. Germline CDR1 and CDR2: SGHTA and FQGNSA. V lost 1 base and J lost 4; bases outside the gene matches: 4. The CDR3 totals 15 residues. The CDR3 coding sequence is TGTGCCAGCAGCTTAGGTGTTAGCGGGGGAGAGACCCAGTACTTC. Its protein is CASSLGVSGGETQYF.

This rearrangement joins TRBV3-1 to TRBJ2-2; D is ambiguous. Germline-derived CDR1 and CDR2 are LGHDT and YNNKEL (reference sequence). CDR3 length: 13 amino acids. V gave up 4 bases and J gave up 6 bases, with 9 bases separating them. The CDR3 protein is CASSPKLAGELFF. The DNA for the CDR3 is TGTGCCAGCAGCCCCAAATTGGCCGGGGAGCTGTTTTTT.

This clonotype was counted many times. This chain connects TRBV12-3 or TRBV12-4 to TRBJ2-3; D may be TRBD2 (7 bases). The CDR3 spans 16 residues. V was cut by 2 bases and J by 1 base, with 13 bases left in between. The CDR3 loop is CASSLFAGARTDTQYF. The CDR3 nucleotides are TGTGCCAGCAGTTTATTTGCGGGGGCCCGCACAGATACGCAGTATTTT.

Concerning this clonotype itself: A much larger clone lies a single base off, so this may be a read error. The chain carries TRBV5-1 and TRBJ1-4, with 11 bases aligning to TRBD1. Unmatched junction bases numbered 18, after V lost 3 bases and J lost 11 bases. The CDR3 extends over 18 amino acids. Germline assignment: CDR1 SGHRS and CDR2 YFSETQ. In DNA, the CDR3 is TGCGCCAGCAGCTCTGGGACAGGGGGGACTTTGCGTGAAGGGAAACTGTTTTTT. Translation: CASSSGTGGTLREGKLFF.

This clonotype was picked up a small number of times. The CDR3 DNA is TGTGCCAGCAGCTATAGACCCTTTGGAAACACCATATATTTT. Amino acid sequence: CASSYRPFGNTIYF. The chain recombines TRBV12-3 or TRBV12-4 with TRBJ1-3, with D uncertain. CDR3 size: 14 residues. Trimming removed 6 bases at V and 3 bases at J, with 12 bases between.

The table lists this clonotype with many counts. This rearrangement joins TRBV3-1 to TRBJ1-1; D possibly corresponds to TRBD1 (5 bases). The CDR3 has 13 amino acids. The ends were cut back, 2 bases at V and 5 bases at J, with 9 bases in the middle. From germline, CDR1 is LGHDT and CDR2 YNNKEL (reference sequence). The CDR3 nucleotides are TGTGCCAGCAGCCAATGGGGGTTGACTGAAGCTTTCTTT. Its translation: CASSQWGLTEAFF. Drawing the rest from reference TRBV3-1 and TRBJ1-1, the complete variable domain is DTAVSQTPKYLVTQMGNDKSIKCEQNLGHDTMYWYKQDSKKFLKIMFSYNNKELIINETVPNRFSPKSPDKAHLNLHINSLELGDSAVYFCASSQWGLTEAFFGQGTRLTVV.

This clonotype was observed many times. The chain is built from TRBV28 and TRBJ1-2; D remains unclear. This CDR3 has 12 residues. Deletions cut 6 bases from V and 5 bases from J, with 10 bases between. Germline V gives CDR1 MDHEN, CDR2 SYDVKM. Here the CDR3 reads CASRSTSYGYTF. CDR3 DNA: TGTGCCAGCAGATCAACAAGTTATGGCTACACCTTC.

This clonotype was counted between two and nine times. The chain is built from TRBV24-1 and TRBJ1-2; D is undetermined. With 3 bases removed from V and 4 bases from J, the gap between germline ends came to 11 bases. Germline V lookup: CDR1 KGHDR, CDR2 SFDVKD. This CDR3 region has 14 residues. CDR3 loop: CATSDNTLPYGYTF. The CDR3 DNA sequence: TGTGCCACCAGTGATAACACTCTTCCCTATGGCTACACCTTC.

This clonotype was counted ten times or more. The rearrangement links TRBV11-3 to TRBJ2-1, with D unresolved. V lost 2 bases to trimming and J lost 9 bases, with 11 bases between them. CDR1 is SGHNT, CDR2 YENEEA, per germline. This CDR3 has 13 amino acids. This CDR3 is CASSLNSLSEQFF. The DNA of the CDR3 is TGTGCCAGCAGCTTAAACAGCCTGAGTGAGCAGTTCTTC.

This clonotype was detected only a few times. The chain employs TRBV5-4 and TRBJ2-7; D tentatively reads TRBD1 or TRBD2 (6 bases each). The V end lost 1 base, the J end lost 5 bases, and 13 bases lay between the germline ends. The CDR3 has 14 amino acids. The germline V gene encodes CDR1 SGHNT and CDR2 YYREEE (reference sequence). As DNA, the CDR3 is TGTGCCAGCAGCTTGACAGGGAGGTGGGACGAGCAGTACTTC. Its translation: CASSLTGRWDEQYF.

The chain joins TRBV21-1 to TRBJ1-5. TRBV21-1 is annotated as a pseudogene. This CDR3 region has 12 residues. In nucleotides, the CDR3 is TGTGCCGCCAGCATGAGGTATCAGCCCCAGCATTTT. It translates to CAASMRYQPQHF.

This chain connects TRBV6-2 or TRBV6-3 to TRBJ2-2, with 10 nucleotides matching TRBD2. This CDR3 contains 18 residues. Trimming at V came to 2 bases and at J to 4 bases, leaving 10 bases not matched to a gene. The germline CDR1 and CDR2 sequences are MNHEY and SVGEGT. In DNA, the CDR3 is TGTGCCAGCAGTTACCACCCCGCTAGCGGGAGTGTCACCGGGGAGCTGTTTTTT. The encoded protein is CASSYHPASGSVTGELFF.

This clonotype was counted a few times. The rearrangement links TRBV3-1 to TRBJ2-7, with D unresolved. Germline CDR1 and CDR2: LGHDT and YNNKEL (reference sequence). V was trimmed by 0 bases and J by 7 bases, leaving 4 bases between them. This CDR3 is 11 amino acids long. The CDR3: CASSQESEQYF. The CDR3 region has the DNA TGTGCCAGCAGCCAAGAAAGTGAGCAGTACTTC.